What follows describes a single TCR beta chain. The antigen is not known. This table comes from immunoSEQ multiplex PCR, and its TCRdb copy is limited to in-frame clones, with some not included. The table shows about 20,000 clones, with approximately 70% occurring only once. This CDR3 has 18 residues. This record comes from a study of graft-versus-host responses after intestinal transplantation. Study-wide results and caveats: GvH clones appeared in recipient marrow, some first in ileum or blood.

Graft tissue processing released intraepithelial and lamina propria lymphocytes. The receptor was derived from a human patient who received an intestinal transplant, so some T cells may come from the graft donor. The starting material was ileum tissue, obtained approximately 3 weeks after intestinal transplant. V is TRBV21-1 and J is TRBJ1-6; TRBD1, the table's D call, lacks a check against the DNA. TRBV21-1 is labeled a pseudogene. CDR3 bases: TGTGCCAGCAGCAAAGATTGGGGACCGGGACAGGGTATGTCACCCCTCCACTTT. As protein: CASSKDWGPGQGMSPLHF.